This entry is about one T cell receptor (beta chain). This sample was included in a study of T cell responses to AZD1222 COVID-19 vaccine. Germline CDR1 SQVTM, CDR2 ANQGSEA. Trimming cost V 7 bases and J 6 bases, with 13 bases left between them. The CDR3 consists of 11 residues. Clones were sequenced by immunoSEQ multiplex PCR, and TCRdb holds only the in-frame ones, with some missing. The repertoire holds some 180,000 clones, with around 90% as singletons. Sample: peripheral blood, taken 28 days after the second dose of the MenACWY control vaccine. The TCR originated in an adult who received the MenACWY meningococcal vaccine as a control. The chain uses TRBV29-1 and TRBJ2-7, with TRBD2 as a possible D gene (6 bases). Here the CDR3 DNA reads TGCAGCGCCAGGGAGGCCGGCGAGCAGTACTTC. Its translation is CSAREAGEQYF.